This entry describes one TCR beta chain. Its antigen is undetermined. In the CD4+ fraction, cells were divided into CD45RA+ naive and CD45RA-negative memory subsets. Germline V gives CDR1 WNHNN, CDR2 SYGVQD (reference sequence). This CDR3 has 16 amino acids. The J segment lost 4 bases and the V segment lost 0 bases, leaving 3 bases of the junction unmatched. These data belong to a study of shared clonotypes between healthy human individuals. About the research overall: Donors consisted of a couple of women and a few men between 18 and 49.

In the sorted-subset replicate PCRs, around 220 ng DNA, 25,000 to 30,000 T cell genomes, was used. TCRdb's table, derived via immunoSEQ multiplex PCR, lists solely in-frame clones and lacks some. The table shows over 2 million clones, with around 92% occurring only once. Study-level results: Sampling covered blood only; tissue repertoires likely differ.

Sequencing input: naive CD4+ T cells from PBMCs. Described subset: CD45RA+ positively selected. The chain carries TRBV10-1 and TRBJ2-1; 10 bases fit TRBD2. The source of this sequence is a young man in good health. Some clones in this sample may be carry-over from other donors' samples. CDR3 sequence: CASSESRTSGYNEQFF. CDR3 DNA sequence: TGCGCCAGCAGTGAGTCCCGGACTAGCGGATACAATGAGCAGTTCTTC.